This T cell receptor (beta chain) comes out of a study of cytomegalovirus exposure and HLA in healthy donors. The PCR employed 60 Vbeta primers together with 13 Jbeta primers. Sequencing used immunoSEQ multiplex PCR; TCRdb keeps in-frame clones, though not all of them. The repertoire includes about 200,000 clones, 86% of them detected once, and around 0.34% sits in the top ten. The CDR3 spans 14 residues. The germline V gene has CDR1 SEHNR and CDR2 FQNEAQ (reference sequence). V dropped 3 bases and J dropped 0 bases, with 6 bases sitting between them. The sample was PBMCs. The chain links TRBV7-9 to TRBJ1-5; possibly TRBD1 for D (5 bases). This receptor was identified in a woman between 25 and 40 years old in good health and CMV-seronegative. The CDR3 protein is CASSFDSSNQPQHF. As DNA, the CDR3 is TGTGCCAGCAGCTTCGACAGTAGCAATCAGCCCCAGCATTTT.